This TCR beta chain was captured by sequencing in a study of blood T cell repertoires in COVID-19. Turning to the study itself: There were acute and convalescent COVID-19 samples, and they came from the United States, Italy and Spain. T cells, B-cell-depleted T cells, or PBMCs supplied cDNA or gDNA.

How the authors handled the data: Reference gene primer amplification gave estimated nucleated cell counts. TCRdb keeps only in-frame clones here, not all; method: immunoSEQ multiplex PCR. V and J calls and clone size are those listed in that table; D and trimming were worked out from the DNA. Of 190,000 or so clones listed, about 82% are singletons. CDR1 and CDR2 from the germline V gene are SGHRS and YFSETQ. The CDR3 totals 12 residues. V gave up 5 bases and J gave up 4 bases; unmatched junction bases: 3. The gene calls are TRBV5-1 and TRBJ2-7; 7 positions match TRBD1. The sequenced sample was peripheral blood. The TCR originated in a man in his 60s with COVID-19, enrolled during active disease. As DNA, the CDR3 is TGCGCCAGCAGTATACAGGGGTACGAGCAGTACTTC. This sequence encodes CASSIQGYEQYF.